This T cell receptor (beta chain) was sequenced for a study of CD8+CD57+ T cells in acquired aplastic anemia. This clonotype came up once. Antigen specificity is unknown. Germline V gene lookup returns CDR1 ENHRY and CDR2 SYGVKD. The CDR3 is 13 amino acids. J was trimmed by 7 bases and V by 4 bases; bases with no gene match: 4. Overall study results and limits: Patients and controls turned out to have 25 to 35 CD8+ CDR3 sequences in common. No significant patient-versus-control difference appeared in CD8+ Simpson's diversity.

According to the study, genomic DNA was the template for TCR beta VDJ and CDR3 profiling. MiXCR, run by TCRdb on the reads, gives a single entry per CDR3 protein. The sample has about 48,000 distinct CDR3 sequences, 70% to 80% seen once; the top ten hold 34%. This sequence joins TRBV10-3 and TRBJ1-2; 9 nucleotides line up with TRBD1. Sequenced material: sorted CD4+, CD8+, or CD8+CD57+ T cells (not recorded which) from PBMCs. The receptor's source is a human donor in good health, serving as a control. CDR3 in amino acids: CAISAGTGIGYTF. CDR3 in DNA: TGTGCCATCAGTGCCGGGACAGGGATTGGCTACACCTTC.